The T cell receptor (beta chain) under discussion was sequenced for a study of OX40 agonist ivuxolimab in advanced cancers. Clones were sequenced by immunoSEQ multiplex PCR, and TCRdb holds only the in-frame ones, with some missing. The sample lists tens of thousands of clones; approximately 86% were seen once. CDR1 and CDR2 (germline): SGDLS, YYNGEE. The CDR3 is 15 residues long. Trimming took 4 bases from V and 5 from J, leaving 16 bases between them. A few counts support this clone. This rearrangement joins TRBV9 to TRBJ2-1; D possibly uses TRBD1 or TRBD2 (5 bases each). The material was CD4+ or CD8+ T cells sorted from blood, obtained in a trial of the OX40 agonist ivuxolimab. The TCR originated in an adult with an advanced solid tumor such as melanoma, head and neck, liver or kidney cancer. The chain's CDR3 is CASSPRGTRDNEQFF. In DNA, the CDR3 is TGTGCCAGCAGCCCCCGGGGCACGAGGGACAATGAGCAGTTCTTC.